This T cell receptor (beta chain) was observed in a study of blood T cell repertoires in COVID-19. The overall study: COVID-19 samples, acute and convalescent, were from the United States, Italy and Spain. Nucleic acid was either cDNA or gDNA, and it came from T cells, B-cell-depleted T cells, or PBMCs.

Under the authors' procedure: The assay estimated nucleated cells by amplifying reference gene primers. TCRdb's copy holds only in-frame clones and misses some; the assay was immunoSEQ multiplex PCR. V and J calls plus clone size are reproduced from that table; the DNA served to infer D and trimming. The table includes around 300,000 clones, more than 75% detected once. This CDR3 spans 17 amino acids. Germline V gene data show CDR1 as LGHNA and CDR2 as YSLEER. The trim removed 1 base at V and 7 bases at J, leaving 9 bases unmatched. The sequencing sample was made of peripheral blood. This chain joins TRBV4-3 and TRBJ2-2; the match to TRBD2 covers 10 bases. The source is a woman aged 25 to 45 who had recovered from COVID-19. The CDR3 DNA reads as TGCGCCAGCAGCCAAGCGTCAGCGGGAGGGTGGGGCGGGGAGCTGTTTTTT. The encoded protein is CASSQASAGGWGGELFF.